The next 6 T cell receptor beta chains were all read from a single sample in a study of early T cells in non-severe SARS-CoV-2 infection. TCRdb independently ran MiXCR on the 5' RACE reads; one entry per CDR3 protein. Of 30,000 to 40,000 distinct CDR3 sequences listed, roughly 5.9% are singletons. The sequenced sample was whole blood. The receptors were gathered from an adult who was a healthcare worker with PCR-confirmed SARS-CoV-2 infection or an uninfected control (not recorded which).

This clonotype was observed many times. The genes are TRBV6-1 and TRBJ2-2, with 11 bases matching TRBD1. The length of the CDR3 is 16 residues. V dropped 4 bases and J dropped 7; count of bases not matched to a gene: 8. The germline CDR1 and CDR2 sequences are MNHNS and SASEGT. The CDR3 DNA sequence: TGTGCCAGCAGTGCCATCGGGACAGGGGGTGGCGGGGAGCTGTTTTTT. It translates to CASSAIGTGGGGELFF.

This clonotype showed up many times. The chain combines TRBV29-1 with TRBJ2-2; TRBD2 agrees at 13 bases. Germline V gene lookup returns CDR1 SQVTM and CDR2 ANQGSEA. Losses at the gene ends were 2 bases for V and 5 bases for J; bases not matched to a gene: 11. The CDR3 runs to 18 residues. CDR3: CSVELGLAGVGATGELFF. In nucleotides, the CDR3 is TGCAGCGTTGAACTAGGACTAGCGGGAGTCGGGGCGACCGGGGAGCTGTTTTTT.

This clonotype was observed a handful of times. The CDR3 spells CASWTGSNYGYTF. CDR3 nucleotides: TGTGCCAGCTGGACCGGCAGTAACTATGGCTACACCTTC. The chain carries TRBV6-5 and TRBJ1-2; D is undetermined. Germline assignment: CDR1 MNHEY and CDR2 SVGAGI. The CDR3 has 13 amino acids. V was cut by 8 bases and J by 1 base, with 11 bases left in between.

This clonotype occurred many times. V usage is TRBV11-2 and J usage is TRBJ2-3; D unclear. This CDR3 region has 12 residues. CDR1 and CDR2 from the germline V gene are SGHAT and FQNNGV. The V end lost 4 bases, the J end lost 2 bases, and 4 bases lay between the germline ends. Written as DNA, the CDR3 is TGTGCCAGCAGCTCCTACACAGATACGCAGTATTTT. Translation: CASSSYTDTQYF.

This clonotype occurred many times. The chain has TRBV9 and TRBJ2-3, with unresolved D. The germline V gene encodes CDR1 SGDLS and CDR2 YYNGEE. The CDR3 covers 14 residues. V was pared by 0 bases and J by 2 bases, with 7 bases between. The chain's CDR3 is CASSVDPHTDTQYF. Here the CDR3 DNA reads TGTGCCAGCAGCGTAGACCCCCACACAGATACGCAGTATTTT. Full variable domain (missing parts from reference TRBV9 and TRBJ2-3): DSGVTQTPKHLITATGQRVTLRCSPRSGDLSVYWYQQSLDQGLQFLIQYYNGEERAKGNILERFSAQQFPDLHSELNLSSLELGDSALYFCASSVDPHTDTQYFGPGTRLTVL.

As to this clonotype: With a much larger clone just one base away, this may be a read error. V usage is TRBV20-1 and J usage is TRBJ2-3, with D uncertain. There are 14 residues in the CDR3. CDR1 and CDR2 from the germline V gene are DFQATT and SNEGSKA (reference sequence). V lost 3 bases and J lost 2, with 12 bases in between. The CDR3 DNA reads TGCAGTGCTAGCGGGCTATCCCCCACAGATACGCAGTATTTT. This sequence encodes CSASGLSPTDTQYF.